The sequence of this TCR beta chain was determined in a study of blood T cell repertoires in COVID-19. Study at large: COVID-19 samples, acute and convalescent, were from the United States, Italy and Spain.

Sequenced by immunoSEQ multiplex PCR; TCRdb stores in-frame clones only, minus some. The data hold 450,000 to 600,000 clones, with roughly nine tenths observed a single time. Trimming removed 1 base from V and 0 bases from J; junction bases left unmatched: 10. CDR1 is LGHDT, CDR2 YNNKEL, per germline (reference sequence). The CDR3 totals 18 residues. The chain couples TRBV3-1 (or the pseudogene TRBV3-2) to TRBJ2-7; TRBD2 matches 9 bases. The source is a woman between 18 and 30 years old who had recovered from COVID-19. The source material was PBMCs or T cells enriched from blood (not recorded which). Here the CDR3 DNA reads TGTGCCAGCAGCCAAGGGGCTAGCGGGGTCCGTAGCTCCTACGAGCAGTACTTC. It codes for CASSQGASGVRSSYEQYF.